The clone carrying this T cell receptor (beta chain) was observed once. Its antigen is not known. The CDR3 covers 15 residues. Per germline, CDR1 SNHLY and CDR2 FYNNEI. J gave up 4 bases and V 4 bases, and 5 bases lay outside the gene matches. Profiling relied on immunoSEQ multiplex PCR, and the TCRdb table lists in-frame clones only, not all of them. The sample includes 100,000 to 150,000 clones, about 88% seen only once; the top ten take roughly a tenth. These data belong to a study of T cell responses to AZD1222 COVID-19 vaccine. Whole-study findings and limits: Donors were largely white British and mainly female; clonal diversity was possibly underestimated. Regions left unmutated in variants are reportedly the target of nearly half of spike-specific TCRs.

The sequencing here drew on peripheral blood, taken on day 0 of AZD1222 vaccination. The receptor comes from an adult in good health. J is TRBJ2-3 and V is TRBV2; 10 bases agree with TRBD2. In nucleotides, the CDR3 is TGTGCCAGCAGTGGGGGGACTAGCGATTCAGATACGCAGTATTTT. This encodes CASSGGTSDSDTQYF.